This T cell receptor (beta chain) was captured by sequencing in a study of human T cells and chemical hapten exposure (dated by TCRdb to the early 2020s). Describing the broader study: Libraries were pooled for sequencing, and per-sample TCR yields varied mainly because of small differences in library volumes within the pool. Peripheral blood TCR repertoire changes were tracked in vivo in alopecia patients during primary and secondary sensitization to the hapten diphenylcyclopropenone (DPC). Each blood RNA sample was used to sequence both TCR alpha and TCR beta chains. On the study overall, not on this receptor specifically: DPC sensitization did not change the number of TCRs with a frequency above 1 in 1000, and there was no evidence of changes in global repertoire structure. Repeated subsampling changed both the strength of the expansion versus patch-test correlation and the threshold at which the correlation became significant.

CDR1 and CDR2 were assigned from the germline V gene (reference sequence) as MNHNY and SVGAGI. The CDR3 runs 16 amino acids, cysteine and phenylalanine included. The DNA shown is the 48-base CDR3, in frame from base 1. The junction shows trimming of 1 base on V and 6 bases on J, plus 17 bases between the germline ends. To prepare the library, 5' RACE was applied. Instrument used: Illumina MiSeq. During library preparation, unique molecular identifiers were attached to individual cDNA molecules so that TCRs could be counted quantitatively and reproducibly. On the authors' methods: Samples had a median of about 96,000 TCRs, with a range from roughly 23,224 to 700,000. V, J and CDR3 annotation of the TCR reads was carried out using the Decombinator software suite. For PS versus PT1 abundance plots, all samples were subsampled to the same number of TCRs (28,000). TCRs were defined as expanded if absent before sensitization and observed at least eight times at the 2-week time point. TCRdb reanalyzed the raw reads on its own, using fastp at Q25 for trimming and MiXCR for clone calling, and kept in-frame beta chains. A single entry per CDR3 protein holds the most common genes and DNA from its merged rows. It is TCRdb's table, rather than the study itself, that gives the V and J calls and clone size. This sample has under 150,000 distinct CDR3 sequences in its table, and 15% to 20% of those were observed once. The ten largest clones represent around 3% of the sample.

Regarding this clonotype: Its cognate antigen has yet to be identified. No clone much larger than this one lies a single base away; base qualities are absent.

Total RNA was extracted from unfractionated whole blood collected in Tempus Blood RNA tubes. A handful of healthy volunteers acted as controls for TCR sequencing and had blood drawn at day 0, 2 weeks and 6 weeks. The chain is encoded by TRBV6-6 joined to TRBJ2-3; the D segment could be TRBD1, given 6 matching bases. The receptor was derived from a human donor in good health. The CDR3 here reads CASSYFGTSSADTQYF. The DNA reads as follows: TGTGCCAGCAGTTACTTCGGGACATCTTCCGCTGATACGCAGTATTTT.